This T cell receptor (beta chain) was documented in a study of blood T cell repertoires in COVID-19. Trimming shortened V by 4 bases and J by 0 bases, and 7 bases separated the two germline ends. The CDR3 is 14 amino acids. Germline-derived CDR1 and CDR2 are SQVTM and ANQGSEA. The protocol was immunoSEQ multiplex PCR, while the TCRdb copy is restricted to in-frame clones and leaves out a portion. The sample has 70,000 to 80,000 clones, over 65% seen once; the top ten hold 10% to 15%. Sequencing was carried out using peripheral blood. The V call is TRBV29-1, the J call TRBJ2-6; D gene uncertain. The TCR was taken from a human donor in a cohort sampled during active COVID-19. This chain's CDR3 is CSVAMNSGANVLTF. CDR3 coding DNA: TGCAGCGTTGCTATGAACTCTGGGGCCAACGTCCTGACTTTC. The full variable domain, rest sourced from reference TRBV29-1 and TRBJ2-6, is SAVISQKPSRDICQRGTSLTIQCQVDSQVTMMFWYRQQPGQSLTLIATANQGSEATYESGFVIDKFPISRPNLTFSTLTVSNMSPEDSSIYLCSVAMNSGANVLTFGAGSRLTVL.